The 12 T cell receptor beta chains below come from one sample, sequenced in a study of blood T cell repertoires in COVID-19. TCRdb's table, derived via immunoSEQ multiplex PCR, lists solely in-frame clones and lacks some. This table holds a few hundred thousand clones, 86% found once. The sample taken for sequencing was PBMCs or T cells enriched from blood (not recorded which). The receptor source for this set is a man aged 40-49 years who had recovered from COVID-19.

CDR3 in DNA: TGCGCCAGCAGTGAGAATGACAGGGGGGAACAGCCCCAGCATTTT. Its protein is CASSENDRGEQPQHF. The rearrangement joins TRBV10-2 to TRBJ1-5, with 9 positions matching TRBD1. Germline CDR1 WSHSY, CDR2 SAAADI. Trimming cost V 2 bases and J 7 bases; bases outside gene matches: 6. There are 15 residues in the CDR3.

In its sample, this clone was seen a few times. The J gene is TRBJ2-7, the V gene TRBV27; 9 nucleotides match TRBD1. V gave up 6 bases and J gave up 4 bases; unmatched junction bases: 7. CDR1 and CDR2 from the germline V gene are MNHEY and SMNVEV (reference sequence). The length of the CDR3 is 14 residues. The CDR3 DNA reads TGTGCCAGCAGGATACAGGGGGCTAATTACGAGCAGTACTTC. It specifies CASRIQGANYEQYF.

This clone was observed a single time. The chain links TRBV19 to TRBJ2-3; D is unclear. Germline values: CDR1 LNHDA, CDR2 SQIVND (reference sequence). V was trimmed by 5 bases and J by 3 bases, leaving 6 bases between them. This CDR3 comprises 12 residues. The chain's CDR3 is CASSEWTDTQYF. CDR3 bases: TGTGCCAGTAGTGAGTGGACAGATACGCAGTATTTT.

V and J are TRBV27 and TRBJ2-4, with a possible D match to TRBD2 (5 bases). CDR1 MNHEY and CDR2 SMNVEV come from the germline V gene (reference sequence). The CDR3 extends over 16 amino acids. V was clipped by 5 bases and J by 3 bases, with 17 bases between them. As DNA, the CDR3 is TGTGCCAGCAGTGTTCCGGAAGACGGGGTCAAAAACATTCAGTACTTC. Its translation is CASSVPEDGVKNIQYF.

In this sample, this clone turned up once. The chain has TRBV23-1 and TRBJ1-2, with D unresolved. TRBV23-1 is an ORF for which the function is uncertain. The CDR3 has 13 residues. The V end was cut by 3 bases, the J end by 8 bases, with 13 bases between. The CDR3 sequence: CASSHHDIHGYTF. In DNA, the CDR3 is TGCGCCAGCAGTCACCATGACATCCACGGCTACACCTTC.

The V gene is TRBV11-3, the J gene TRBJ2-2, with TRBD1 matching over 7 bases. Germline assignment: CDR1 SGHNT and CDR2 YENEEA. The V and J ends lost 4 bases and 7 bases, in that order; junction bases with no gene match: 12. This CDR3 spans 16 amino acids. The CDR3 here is CASSSGQVRVGGELFF. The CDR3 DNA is TGTGCCAGCAGCTCAGGACAGGTCAGGGTCGGCGGGGAGCTGTTTTTT. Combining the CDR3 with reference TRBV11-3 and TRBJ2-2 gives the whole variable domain EAGVVQSPRYKIIEKKQPVAFWCNPISGHNTLYWYLQNLGQGPELLIRYENEEAVDDSQLPKDRFSAERLKGVDSTLKIQPAELGDSAVYLCASSSGQVRVGGELFFGEGSRLTVL.

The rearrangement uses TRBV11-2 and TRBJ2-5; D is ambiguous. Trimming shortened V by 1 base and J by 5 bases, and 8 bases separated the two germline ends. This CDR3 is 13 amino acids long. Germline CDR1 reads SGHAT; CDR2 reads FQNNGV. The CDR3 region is CASSLAVYETQYF. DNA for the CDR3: TGTGCCAGCAGCTTAGCAGTTTACGAGACCCAGTACTTC.

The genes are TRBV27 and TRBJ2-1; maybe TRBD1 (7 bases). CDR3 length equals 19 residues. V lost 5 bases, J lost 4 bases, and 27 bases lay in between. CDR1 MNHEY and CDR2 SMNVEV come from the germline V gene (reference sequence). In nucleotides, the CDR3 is TGTGCCAGCAGTAAATACAGGGGAAGGGGGCTAGCGCCGTACAATGAGCAGTTCTTC. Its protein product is CASSKYRGRGLAPYNEQFF.

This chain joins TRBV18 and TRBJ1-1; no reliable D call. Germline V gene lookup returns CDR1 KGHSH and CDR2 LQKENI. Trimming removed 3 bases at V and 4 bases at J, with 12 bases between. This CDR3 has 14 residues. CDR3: CASSPIHLLTEAFF. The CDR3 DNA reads TGTGCCAGCTCACCGATACACCTTCTCACTGAAGCTTTCTTT.

CDR3 coding DNA: TGTGCCAGCAGTTTAGGTCCAGGGGAGGGCACTGAAGCTTTCTTT. Residues: CASSLGPGEGTEAFF. V gene TRBV28 combines with J gene TRBJ1-1, with D perhaps matching TRBD1 (6 bases). Trimming left V 2 bases short and J 4 bases short, with 14 bases between. The length of the CDR3 is 15 residues. Germline values: CDR1 MDHEN, CDR2 SYDVKM.

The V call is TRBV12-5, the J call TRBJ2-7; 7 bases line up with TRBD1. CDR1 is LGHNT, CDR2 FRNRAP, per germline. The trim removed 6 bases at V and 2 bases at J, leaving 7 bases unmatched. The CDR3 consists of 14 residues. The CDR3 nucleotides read TGTGCTAGTGGCCGCGACAGGGCGGCCTACGAGCAGTACTTC. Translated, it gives CASGRDRAAYEQYF.

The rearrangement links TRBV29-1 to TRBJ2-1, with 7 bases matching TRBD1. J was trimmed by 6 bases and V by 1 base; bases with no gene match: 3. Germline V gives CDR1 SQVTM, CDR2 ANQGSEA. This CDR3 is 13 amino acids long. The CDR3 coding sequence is TGCAGCGTTGAAGCGACAGGGTCCAATGAGCAGTTCTTC. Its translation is CSVEATGSNEQFF.